A single sample is the source of the 21 T cell receptor beta chains below, sequenced in a study of cytomegalovirus exposure and HLA in healthy donors. PCR amplification relied on 60 Vbeta primers (plus 13 Jbeta primers). Repertoires were generated with immunoSEQ multiplex PCR, while TCRdb's copy carries only in-frame clones and drops some. This table has more than 150,000 clones, roughly 80% appearing once. The sequenced sample consisted of PBMCs. Source of these receptors: a man between 45 and 60 years old in good health and CMV-seropositive.

This chain connects TRBV7-2 to TRBJ1-4, with D maybe TRBD1 (6 bases). In germline, CDR1 is SGHTA, CDR2 FQGNSA. The CDR3 consists of 14 residues. V gave up 4 bases and J gave up 8 bases, with 14 bases separating them. The chain's CDR3 is CASSSLRTAEKLFF. CDR3 sequence (DNA): TGTGCCAGCAGCTCATTACGGACAGCGGAAAAACTGTTTTTT.

The chain combines TRBV10-3 with TRBJ2-3; no reliable D call. The CDR3 covers 11 residues. Germline CDR1 is ENHRY and CDR2 is SYGVKD. V was trimmed by 4 bases and J by 6 bases, leaving 5 bases between them. The chain's CDR3 is CAISAGDTQYF. The DNA for the CDR3 is TGTGCCATCAGTGCCGGGGATACGCAGTATTTT.

The CDR3 sequence is CAWSVQLGNQPQHF. CDR3 nucleotide sequence: TGTGCCTGGAGTGTACAGTTGGGCAATCAGCCCCAGCATTTT. This chain uses TRBV30 with TRBJ1-5; unclear D gene. The V and J ends lost 0 bases and 2 bases respectively, with 8 bases between them. Germline values: CDR1 GTSNPN, CDR2 SVGIG (reference sequence). The CDR3 has 14 amino acids.

V gene TRBV4-3 combines with J gene TRBJ2-1; 9 bases line up with TRBD2. In germline, CDR1 is LGHNA, CDR2 YSLEER. The junction had 12 bases not matched to a gene; V was cut back by 3 bases and J by 9 bases. CDR3 length: 16 amino acids. The CDR3 loop is CASSHGRGGRGGEQFF. DNA for the CDR3: TGCGCCAGCAGCCACGGTCGGGGCGGGAGGGGTGGTGAGCAGTTCTTC.

The chain joins TRBV10-2 to TRBJ1-1, with a weak D call TRBD1 (6 bases). The ends were cut back, 8 bases at V and 4 bases at J, with 11 bases in the middle. CDR3 size: 12 residues. CDR1 and CDR2 (germline): WSHSY, SAAADI. The CDR3 is CASANRATEAFF. The CDR3 DNA is TGCGCCAGCGCTAACAGGGCCACTGAAGCTTTCTTT.

This chain uses TRBV6-1 with TRBJ2-1; 11 positions match TRBD2. The V and J ends lost 6 bases and 8 bases, in that order; junction bases with no gene match: 6. CDR1 is MNHNS, CDR2 SASEGT, per germline. CDR3 length: 14 residues. The CDR3 loop is CASRASGGPYEQFF. CDR3 DNA: TGTGCCAGCAGGGCTAGCGGGGGGCCCTATGAGCAGTTCTTC.

The chain employs TRBV5-5 and TRBJ1-4; 7 bases align to TRBD1. The V and J ends lost 1 base and 2 bases, in that order; junction bases with no gene match: 8. Looked up from germline, CDR1 is SGHKS and CDR2 is YYEKEE (reference sequence). CDR3 length: 17 residues. The CDR3 bases are TGTGCCAGCAGCTTGAGTCTACCAGGGGGGACTAATGAAAAACTGTTTTTT. Translated, it gives CASSLSLPGGTNEKLFF.

The V call is TRBV28, the J call TRBJ1-1; D gene uncertain. CDR1 and CDR2 from the germline V gene are MDHEN and SYDVKM. Deletions cut 10 bases from V and 2 bases from J, with 11 bases between. The CDR3 contains 12 residues. CDR3 residues: CATLLVNTEAFF. The DNA of the CDR3 is TGTGCCACACTCTTGGTCAACACTGAAGCTTTCTTT.

The chain carries TRBV6-5 and TRBJ2-7; perhaps TRBD2 as D (6 bases). V was pared by 7 bases and J by 8 bases, with 18 bases between. Germline V lookup: CDR1 MNHEY, CDR2 SVGAGI. The CDR3 length is 13 residues. The CDR3 sequence: CASKGGVGFKQYF. Here the CDR3 DNA reads TGTGCCAGCAAGGGCGGGGTCGGCTTCAAGCAGTACTTC.

The chain's CDR3 is CASSESVTEPAYEQYF. The CDR3 DNA sequence: TGTGCCAGCAGTGAAAGCGTGACGGAACCAGCCTACGAGCAGTACTTC. J is TRBJ2-7 and V is TRBV6-1; no clear D. V dropped 2 bases and J dropped 2 bases, with 16 bases sitting between them. This CDR3 has 16 amino acids. The germline V gene encodes CDR1 MNHNS and CDR2 SASEGT.

Concerning this clone itself: The junction departs from germline at one end; a sequencing error may be responsible. At the DNA level, this CDR3 is encoded by other sequences in the same sample as well. The chain joins TRBV19 to TRBJ2-7; unclear D gene. CDR1 is LNHDA, CDR2 SQIVND, per germline (reference sequence). The CDR3 consists of 14 residues. CDR3 bases: TGTGCCAGTAGTGCGTCAGCAGTGAGGTACGAGCAATACTTC. Translated, it gives CASSASAVRYEQYF.

The V gene is TRBV6-1, the J gene TRBJ1-5, with D unresolved. V shed 0 bases and J shed 6 bases, with 9 bases lying between them. Germline-derived CDR1 and CDR2 are MNHNS and SASEGT. This CDR3 has 14 residues. CDR3 sequence (DNA): TGTGCCAGCAGTGAAGCGGTAACGGTTCAGCCCCAGCATTTT. Protein product: CASSEAVTVQPQHF.

The chain joins TRBV28 to TRBJ1-2; the match to TRBD1 covers 10 bases. Trimming at V came to 6 bases and at J to 3 bases, leaving 7 bases not matched to a gene. CDR3 length: 15 residues. Germline-derived CDR1 and CDR2 are MDHEN and SYDVKM. This CDR3 reads CASRLGTGAYYGYTF. DNA for the CDR3: TGTGCCAGCAGACTGGGGACAGGGGCGTACTATGGCTACACCTTC.

V gene TRBV6-6 combines with J gene TRBJ1-1; D is perhaps TRBD1 (6 bases). CDR3 size: 12 residues. Germline V gene sequence: CDR1 MNHNY, CDR2 SVGAGI (reference sequence). V lost 2 bases and J lost 6, with 7 bases in between. DNA for the CDR3: TGTGCCAGCAGTTACGGGGGCCCTGAAGCTTTCTTT. This translates into CASSYGGPEAFF.

The V and J genes are TRBV9 and TRBJ1-3; no reliable D call. V lost 0 bases, J lost 4 bases, and 11 bases lay in between. This CDR3 has 15 residues. CDR1 and CDR2 from the germline V gene are SGDLS and YYNGEE. Written as DNA, the CDR3 is TGTGCCAGCAGCGTAGCTTCTGTAGCGGGAAACACCATATATTTT. Translated, it gives CASSVASVAGNTIYF.

This chain uses TRBV7-9 with TRBJ2-3; TRBD1 matches 7 bases. V gave up 5 bases and J gave up 4 bases; unmatched junction bases: 6. This CDR3 spans 14 amino acids. The germline CDR1 and CDR2 sequences are SEHNR and FQNEAQ (reference sequence). This CDR3 is CASSAGTVPDTQYF. The CDR3 nucleotides are TGTGCCAGCAGCGCCGGGACAGTCCCAGATACGCAGTATTTT.

In nucleotides, the CDR3 is TGTGCCTGGAGTCCTCGGACAAGCAATCAGCCCCAGCATTTT. Residues: CAWSPRTSNQPQHF. The gene calls are TRBV30 and TRBJ1-5; tentative D call: TRBD1 (5 bases). Germline CDR1 is GTSNPN and CDR2 is SVGIG (reference sequence). Trimming shortened V by 2 bases and J by 1 base, and 9 bases separated the two germline ends. The CDR3 runs to 14 residues.

V is TRBV5-1 and J is TRBJ1-4; D is ambiguous. Germline V gene lookup returns CDR1 SGHRS and CDR2 YFSETQ. V shed 4 bases and J shed 4 bases, with 17 bases lying between them. The CDR3 totals 16 residues. CDR3 coding DNA: TGCGCCAGCAGCACCCAGCCAGGTGCCGATAATGAAAAACTGTTTTTT. This sequence encodes CASSTQPGADNEKLFF.

The V and J genes are TRBV28 and TRBJ2-7; 9 bases are shared with TRBD1. Germline V lookup: CDR1 MDHEN, CDR2 SYDVKM. V trimming: 4 bases; J trimming: 4 bases; junction bases outside the gene matches: 8. The CDR3 loop spans 15 amino acids. The CDR3, as DNA: TGTGCCAGCAGTTCTTCCGGGACAGGGCGATACGAGCAGTACTTC. It yields the protein CASSSSGTGRYEQYF.

This chain connects TRBV28 to TRBJ1-2; a weak D match, TRBD1 (5 bases). The CDR3 contains 14 residues. The germline V gene encodes CDR1 MDHEN and CDR2 SYDVKM. The germline V and J ends were trimmed by 6 bases and 4 bases, with 15 bases remaining between them. CDR3 sequence (DNA): TGTGCCAGCAGCCTCGCGCAGGGCCTCTATGGCTACACCTTC. This gives the protein CASSLAQGLYGYTF.

The chain couples TRBV28 to TRBJ1-3; tentative D call: TRBD1 (6 bases). Trimming stripped 10 bases from V and 4 bases from J, with 11 bases between. CDR3 length: 12 amino acids. Germline CDR1 MDHEN, CDR2 SYDVKM. CDR3 bases: TGTGCCACAGGGGAGAAAGGAAACACCATATATTTT. Translating gives CATGEKGNTIYF.